The rows below give T cell receptor beta chains drawn from one sample of a study of shared clonotypes between healthy human individuals. Libraries were prepared by immunoSEQ multiplex PCR; TCRdb keeps only in-frame clonotypes and omits some of them. The profile shows about 2,500,000 clones, around 90% of them singletons. The specimen was naive CD4+ T cells sorted from blood. These receptors all come from a man aged 18 to 30 in good health. Both conserved end residues are part of each CDR3. The D gene is left open where the match is weak. The size field is filled for only some rows; it gives once, few, many or a size class.

d_gene	abundance	v_gene	j_gene	CDR3aa	CDR3nt
TRBD2	-	TRBV27	TRBJ2-7	CASSLAGTSRDEQYF	TGTGCCAGCAGTTTAGCGGGGACTAGCCGCGACGAGCAGTACTTC
-	few	TRBV28	TRBJ2-6	CASSSGTGANVLTF	TGTGCCAGCAGTTCAGGCACTGGGGCCAACGTCCTGACTTTC
TRBD2	-	TRBV10-3	TRBJ2-1	CAISPGLADNEQFF	TGTGCCATCAGCCCGGGACTAGCTGACAATGAGCAGTTCTTC
TRBD2	-	TRBV18	TRBJ2-7	CASSPGGTYEQYF	TGTGCCAGCTCACCGGGGGGGACCTACGAGCAGTACTTC
-	-	TRBV5-5	TRBJ1-2	CASSLEGAPGYTF	TGTGCCAGCAGCTTGGAAGGGGCGCCTGGCTACACCTTC
TRBD1	-	TRBV7-7	TRBJ1-4	CASSLNRGEKLFF	TGTGCTAGCAGCTTAAACAGGGGTGAAAAACTGTTTTTT
TRBD2	-	TRBV28	TRBJ2-5	CASSLGGTSGGRWTQYF	TGTGCCAGCAGTTTAGGCGGGACTAGCGGGGGGAGATGGACCCAGTACTTC
TRBD1	-	TRBV27	TRBJ1-5	CASRAGTGNYQPQHF	TGTGCCAGCAGGGCCGGGACAGGTAATTATCAGCCCCAGCATTTT
TRBD1	-	TRBV30	TRBJ1-6	CAWTTGNNSPLHF	TGTGCCTGGACGACAGGGAATAATTCACCCCTCCACTTT
-	-	TRBV30	TRBJ1-1	CAWSVNRNTEAFF	TGTGCCTGGAGTGTGAACAGAAACACTGAAGCTTTCTTT
-	-	TRBV2	TRBJ2-2	CASRRWDTNTGELFF	TGTGCCAGCAGGAGATGGGACACGAACACCGGGGAGCTGTTTTTT
TRBD1	-	TRBV30	TRBJ2-7	CAWSGGTGGPYEQYF	TGTGCCTGGAGCGGGGGGACAGGGGGGCCCTACGAGCAGTACTTC
-	-	TRBV28	TRBJ1-1	CASRGLPEAFF	TGTGCCAGCAGGGGGTTGCCTGAAGCTTTCTTT
-	-	TRBV5-5	TRBJ1-4	CASSLGPRGRGANEKLFF	TGTGCCAGCAGCTTGGGACCTCGTGGCAGGGGCGCTAATGAAAAACTGTTTTTT
TRBD2	-	TRBV5-1	TRBJ2-1	CASSLQAGGSNEQFF	TGCGCCAGCAGCTTGCAAGCGGGAGGTAGTAATGAGCAGTTCTTC
TRBD2	-	TRBV4-1	TRBJ2-1	CASSQKGASGSRDEQFF	TGCGCCAGCAGCCAAAAAGGCGCTAGCGGGAGTAGGGATGAGCAGTTCTTC
-	-	TRBV10-1	TRBJ1-1	CASSESPVVGTEAFF	TGCGCCAGCAGTGAGTCGCCAGTTGTGGGGACTGAAGCTTTCTTT
-	-	TRBV5-8	TRBJ2-7	CASSLGGSGDEQYF	TGTGCCAGCAGCTTGGGCGGGTCCGGGGACGAGCAGTACTTC
-	-	TRBV7-8	TRBJ1-1	CASSLEAGFTSTEAFF	TGTGCCAGCAGCCTCGAGGCAGGGTTTACGAGCACTGAAGCTTTCTTT
-	-	TRBV11-3	TRBJ2-1	CASSASYNEQFF	TGTGCCAGCAGCGCCTCCTACAATGAGCAGTTCTTC
TRBD1	-	TRBV7-2	TRBJ1-2	CASSQGQGYGYTF	TGTGCCAGCAGCCAAGGACAGGGCTATGGCTACACCTTC
TRBD1	-	TRBV7-8	TRBJ1-1	CASSLADRGTEAFF	TGTGCCAGCAGCTTAGCGGACAGGGGCACTGAAGCTTTCTTT
-	-	TRBV7-2	TRBJ1-1	CASSPPPGLGAEAFF	TGTGCCAGCAGCCCGCCGCCGGGTTTAGGGGCTGAAGCTTTCTTT
-	-	TRBV30	TRBJ1-3	CAWSVGPSGNTIYF	TGTGCCTGGAGTGTAGGTCCCTCTGGAAACACCATATATTTT
-	-	TRBV4-1	TRBJ2-7	CASSLPAGEQYF	TGCGCCAGCAGCCTCCCCGCGGGGGAGCAGTACTTC
-	once	TRBV18	TRBJ1-1	CASSPFWTANTEAFF	TGTGCCAGCTCACCGTTTTGGACAGCGAACACTGAAGCTTTCTTT
-	-	TRBV7-2	TRBJ2-2	CASSLVILGNTGELFF	TGTGCCAGCAGCTTAGTAATTCTGGGGAACACCGGGGAGCTGTTTTTT
TRBD2	-	TRBV5-4	TRBJ2-1	CASSLRLAGRNEQFF	TGTGCCAGCAGCTTGCGGCTAGCGGGAAGGAATGAGCAGTTCTTC
-	-	TRBV18	TRBJ2-3	CASSPLQGTDTQYF	TGTGCCAGCTCACCACTCCAGGGCACAGATACGCAGTATTTT
-	-	TRBV6-1	TRBJ2-7	CASSESIPGGQYF	TGTGCCAGCAGTGAAAGCATTCCCGGGGGGCAGTACTTC
TRBD2	-	TRBV5-6	TRBJ2-3	CASSPRLAGLLSTDTQYF	TGTGCCAGCAGCCCCCGACTAGCGGGGCTCCTTAGCACAGATACGCAGTATTTT
-	-	TRBV6-5	TRBJ1-1	CASSRGGAGNTEAFF	TGTGCCAGCAGCCGTGGGGGGGCGGGTAACACTGAAGCTTTCTTT
-	-	TRBV5-1	TRBJ2-3	CASSTAETLTDTQYF	TGCGCCAGCAGCACAGCGGAGACCCTCACAGATACGCAGTATTTT
-	-	TRBV11-3	TRBJ1-1	CASSLDNIRGGGPEDTEAFF	TGTGCCAGCAGCTTAGATAATATCCGTGGGGGGGGGCCCGAGGATACTGAAGCTTTCTTT
-	-	TRBV9	TRBJ2-6	CASSGAGANVLTF	TGTGCCAGCAGTGGTGCCGGGGCCAACGTCCTGACTTTC
-	once	TRBV7-9	TRBJ2-1	CASSLSSGAYNEQFF	TGTGCCAGCAGCTTAAGTAGCGGCGCCTACAATGAGCAGTTCTTC
-	-	TRBV5-1	TRBJ2-3	CASGRGNADTQYF	TGCGCCAGCGGTCGGGGAAATGCAGATACGCAGTATTTT
-	-	TRBV7-2	TRBJ2-4	CASSTGAKNIQYF	TGTGCCAGCAGTACGGGAGCCAAAAACATTCAGTACTTC
TRBD1	-	TRBV2	TRBJ2-7	CASSEGRGSYEQYF	TGTGCCAGCAGTGAGGGCAGGGGGTCCTACGAGCAGTACTTC
-	-	TRBV20-1	TRBJ1-3	CSALENTIYF	TGCAGTGCTTTAGAAAACACCATATATTTT
TRBD1	-	TRBV6-1	TRBJ2-7	CATPGQGGGEQYF	TGTGCCACCCCGGGACAGGGAGGAGGCGAGCAGTACTTC
-	few	TRBV6-5	TRBJ1-5	CASRAGQNQPQHF	TGTGCCAGCAGAGCGGGACAAAATCAGCCCCAGCATTTT
-	-	TRBV28	TRBJ1-4	CASTPLGATNEKLFF	TGTGCCAGCACCCCCCTGGGGGCAACTAATGAAAAACTGTTTTTT
-	-	TRBV6-6	TRBJ2-2	CASSYTTNTGELFF	TGTGCCAGCAGTTACACCACGAACACCGGGGAGCTGTTTTTT
-	-	TRBV21-1	TRBJ2-7	CASSKQREKYEQYF	TGTGCCAGCAGCAAACAGCGGGAGAAATACGAGCAGTACTTC
-	-	TRBV6-1	TRBJ1-4	CASSESDRRVSEKLFF	TGTGCCAGCAGTGAAAGCGACAGGCGAGTAAGCGAAAAACTGTTTTTT
-	-	TRBV5-4	TRBJ2-2	CASSLAVDTGELFF	TGTGCCAGCAGCTTGGCGGTAGACACCGGGGAGCTGTTTTTT
-	few	TRBV7-9	TRBJ1-1	CASSSGTEAFF	TGTGCCAGCAGCTCTGGAACTGAAGCTTTCTTT
TRBD1	-	TRBV5-1	TRBJ2-7	CASSDGGQGVYEQYF	TGCGCCAGCAGCGATGGGGGACAGGGCGTCTACGAGCAGTACTTC
-	-	TRBV6-5	TRBJ1-4	CASRPTGPGKKLFF	TGTGCCAGCAGGCCGACAGGTCCTGGAAAGAAACTGTTTTTT
-	-	TRBV19	TRBJ2-7	CASSPRRDEQYF	TGTGCCAGTAGTCCTCGACGCGACGAGCAGTACTTC
-	-	TRBV19	TRBJ1-1	CASSMREQNTEAFF	TGTGCCAGTAGTATGCGGGAGCAGAACACTGAAGCTTTCTTT
-	-	TRBV10-3	TRBJ2-3	CAISSIEGEQYF	TGTGCCATCAGTTCTATCGAAGGGGAGCAGTATTTT
TRBD1	once	TRBV5-6	TRBJ1-5	CASSLAGGEPQHF	TGTGCCAGCAGCTTGGCAGGGGGCGAGCCCCAGCATTTT
-	-	TRBV5-6	TRBJ2-1	CASSFSRNFYNEQFF	TGTGCCAGCAGCTTTTCTAGAAACTTCTACAATGAGCAGTTCTTC